What follows is one TCR beta chain and its context. This sample was included in a study of blood T cells in healthy people across ages. A sample-barcoded 5' primer and a J-beta primer mix were used in a second PCR of roughly 7 to 12 cycles. TCRdb ran MiXCR on the 5' RACE reads and lists one entry per CDR3 protein. Among hundreds of thousands of distinct CDR3 sequences listed, around 21% were seen once. The V gene's germline CDR1 is SGHRS and CDR2 YFSETQ. CDR3 length equals 16 residues. The chain is built from TRBV5-1 and TRBJ2-5, with 8 bases lining up with TRBD2. The DNA end is a closer match to TRBJ2-1, so the J assignment may be wrong. The clonotype was recovered from a man in his 70s in good health. What was sequenced was blood. The CDR3 DNA reads as TGCGCCAGCAGCTTGAATGCGGGAGGCTCCTACAATGAGCAGTTCTTC. Protein: CASSLNAGGSYNEQFF.